The source of this TCR beta chain is a study of blood T cell repertoires in COVID-19. Study in general: COVID-19 samples, acute and convalescent, were from the United States, Italy and Spain. T cells, B-cell-depleted T cells, or PBMCs provided the cDNA or gDNA that served as material.

The CDR3 loop spans 16 amino acids. Germline assignment: CDR1 SEHNR and CDR2 FQNEAQ (reference sequence). V shed 0 bases and J shed 1 base, with 11 bases lying between them. Original analysis: Amplification with reference gene primers provided the estimates of nucleated cell counts. Data came from immunoSEQ multiplex PCR; TCRdb stores just in-frame clones and leaves some out. The V and J calls and clone size were taken over from that table, and D and trimming were inferred from the DNA. Altogether around 99,000 clones are present, about nine tenths being singletons, with the ten largest covering 5% to 6%.

Sequenced input: peripheral blood. This rearrangement joins TRBV7-9 to TRBJ2-3; tentative D call: TRBD2 (5 bases). The TCR originated in a man in his forties or fifties with acute or convalescent COVID-19. DNA of the CDR3: TGTGCCAGCAGCTTAGCTATGGGAGAAGGCACAGATACGCAGTATTTT. This translates into CASSLAMGEGTDTQYF.